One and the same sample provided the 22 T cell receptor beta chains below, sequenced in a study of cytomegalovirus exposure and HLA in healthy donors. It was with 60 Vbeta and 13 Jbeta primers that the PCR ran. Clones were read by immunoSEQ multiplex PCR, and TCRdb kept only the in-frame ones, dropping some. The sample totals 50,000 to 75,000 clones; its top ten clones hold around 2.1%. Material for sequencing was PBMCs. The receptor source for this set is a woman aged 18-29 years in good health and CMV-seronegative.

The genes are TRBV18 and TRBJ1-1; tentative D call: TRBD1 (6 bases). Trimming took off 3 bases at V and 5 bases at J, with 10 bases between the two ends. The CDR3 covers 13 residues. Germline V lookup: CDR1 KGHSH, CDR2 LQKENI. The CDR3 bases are TGTGCCAGCTCACCCACAGGGTATACTGAAGCTTTCTTT. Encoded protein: CASSPTGYTEAFF.

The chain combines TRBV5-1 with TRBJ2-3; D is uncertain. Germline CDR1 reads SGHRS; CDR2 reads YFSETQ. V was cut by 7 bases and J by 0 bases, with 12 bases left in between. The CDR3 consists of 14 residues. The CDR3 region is CASAPGLSTDTQYF. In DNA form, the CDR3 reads TGCGCCAGCGCCCCTGGCTTGAGCACAGATACGCAGTATTTT.

CDR3 coding DNA: TGTGCCACCGCTCCCGGTGGTGCTCAAGAGACCCAGTACTTC. Protein product: CATAPGGAQETQYF. This chain links TRBV6-1 with TRBJ2-5; D is unclear. V lost 10 bases, J lost 2 bases, and 17 bases lay in between. CDR1 and CDR2 (germline): MNHNS, SASEGT. This CDR3 has 14 residues.

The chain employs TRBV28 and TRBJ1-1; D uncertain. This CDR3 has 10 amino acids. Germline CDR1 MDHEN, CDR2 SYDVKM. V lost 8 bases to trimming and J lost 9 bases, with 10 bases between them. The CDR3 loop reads CASGEYQAFF. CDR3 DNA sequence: TGTGCCAGCGGGGAGTACCAAGCTTTCTTT.

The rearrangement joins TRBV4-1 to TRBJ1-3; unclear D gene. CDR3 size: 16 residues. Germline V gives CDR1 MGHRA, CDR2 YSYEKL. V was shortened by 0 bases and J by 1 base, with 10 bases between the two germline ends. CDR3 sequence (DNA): TGCGCCAGCAGCCAAGATGTACCGAGTTCTGGAAACACCATATATTTT. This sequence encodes CASSQDVPSSGNTIYF.

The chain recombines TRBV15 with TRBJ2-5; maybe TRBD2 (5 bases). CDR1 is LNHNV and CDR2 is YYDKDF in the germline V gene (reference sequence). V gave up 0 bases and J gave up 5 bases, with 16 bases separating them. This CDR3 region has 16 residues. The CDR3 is CATSRDWPSSAETQYF. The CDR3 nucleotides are TGTGCCACCAGCAGAGATTGGCCTAGCTCTGCGGAGACCCAGTACTTC.

CDR3 DNA sequence: TGTGCCCTCCCTTCCGGGACAGAGATCTACAATGAGCAGTTCTTC. This gives the protein CALPSGTEIYNEQFF. This chain uses TRBV6-9 with TRBJ2-1; 7 bases map to TRBD1. The CDR3 loop spans 15 amino acids. J gave up 3 bases and V 11 bases, and 13 bases lay outside the gene matches. The germline gives CDR1 MNHGY, CDR2 SVAAGI.

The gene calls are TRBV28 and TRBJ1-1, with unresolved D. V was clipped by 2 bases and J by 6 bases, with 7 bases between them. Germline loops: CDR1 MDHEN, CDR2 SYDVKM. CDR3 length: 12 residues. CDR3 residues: CASSLTGAEAFF. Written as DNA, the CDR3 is TGTGCCAGCAGTTTAACGGGTGCTGAAGCTTTCTTT.

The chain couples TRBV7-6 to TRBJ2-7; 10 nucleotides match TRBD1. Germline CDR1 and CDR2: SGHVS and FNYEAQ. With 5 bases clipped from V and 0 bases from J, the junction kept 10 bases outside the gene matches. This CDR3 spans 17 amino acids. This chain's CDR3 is CASSQTGGTGDSYEQYF. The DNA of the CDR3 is TGTGCCAGCAGCCAAACCGGGGGGACAGGGGACTCCTACGAGCAGTACTTC.

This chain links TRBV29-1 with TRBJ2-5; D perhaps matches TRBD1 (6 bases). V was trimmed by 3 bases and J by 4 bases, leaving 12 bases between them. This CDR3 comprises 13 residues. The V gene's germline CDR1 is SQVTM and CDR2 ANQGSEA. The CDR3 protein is CSVDARGSETQYF. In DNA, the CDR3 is TGCAGCGTTGACGCCAGGGGATCAGAGACCCAGTACTTC.

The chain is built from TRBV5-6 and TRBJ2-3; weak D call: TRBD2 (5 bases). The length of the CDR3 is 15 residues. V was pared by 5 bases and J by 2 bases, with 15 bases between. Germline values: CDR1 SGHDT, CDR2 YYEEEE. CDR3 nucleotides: TGTGCCAGCAGAGTGAGTCCGGGGTACACAGATACGCAGTATTTT. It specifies CASRVSPGYTDTQYF. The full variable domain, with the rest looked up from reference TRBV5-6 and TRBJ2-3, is DAGVTQSPTHLIKTRGQQVTLRCSPKSGHDTVSWYQQALGQGPQFIFQYYEEEERQRGNFPDRFSGHQFPNYSSELNVNALLLGDSALYLCASRVSPGYTDTQYFGPGTRLTVL.

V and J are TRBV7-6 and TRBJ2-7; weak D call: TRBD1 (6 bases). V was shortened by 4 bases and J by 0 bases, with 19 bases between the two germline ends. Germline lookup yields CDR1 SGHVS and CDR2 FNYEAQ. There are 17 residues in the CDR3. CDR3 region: CASSSQSRTESSYEQYF. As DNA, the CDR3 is TGTGCCAGCAGCTCCCAGTCTCGGACAGAGAGCTCCTACGAGCAGTACTTC. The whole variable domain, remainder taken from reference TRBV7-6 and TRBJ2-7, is GAGVSQSPRYKVTKRGQDVALRCDPISGHVSLYWYRQALGQGPEFLTYFNYEAQQDKSGLPNDRFSAERPEGSISTLTIQRTEQRDSAMYRCASSSQSRTESSYEQYFGPGTRLTVT.

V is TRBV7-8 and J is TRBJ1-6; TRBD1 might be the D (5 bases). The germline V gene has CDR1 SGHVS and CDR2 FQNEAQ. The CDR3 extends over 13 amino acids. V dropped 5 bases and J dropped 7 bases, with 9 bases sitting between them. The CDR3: CASSLNRNSPLHF. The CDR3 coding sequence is TGTGCCAGCAGCCTTAACAGGAATTCACCCCTCCACTTT. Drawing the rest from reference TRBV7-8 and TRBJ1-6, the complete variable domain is GAGVSQSPRYKVAKRGQDVALRCDPISGHVSLFWYQQALGQGPEFLTYFQNEAQLDKSGLPSDRFFAERPEGSVSTLKIQRTQQEDSAVYLCASSLNRNSPLHFGNGTRLTVT.

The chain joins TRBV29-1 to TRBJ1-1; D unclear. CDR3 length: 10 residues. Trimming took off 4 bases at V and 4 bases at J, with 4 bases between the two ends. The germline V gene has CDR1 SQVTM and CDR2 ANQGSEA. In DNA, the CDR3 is TGCAGCGTTGTTATCACTGAAGCTTTCTTT. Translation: CSVVITEAFF. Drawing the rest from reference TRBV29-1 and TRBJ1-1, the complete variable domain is SAVISQKPSRDICQRGTSLTIQCQVDSQVTMMFWYRQQPGQSLTLIATANQGSEATYESGFVIDKFPISRPNLTFSTLTVSNMSPEDSSIYLCSVVITEAFFGQGTRLTVV.

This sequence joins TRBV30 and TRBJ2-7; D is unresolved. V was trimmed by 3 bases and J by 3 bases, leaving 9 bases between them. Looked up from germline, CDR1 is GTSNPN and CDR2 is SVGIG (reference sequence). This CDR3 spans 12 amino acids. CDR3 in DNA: TGTGCCTGGAGCGCAAGAGACTACGAGCAGTACTTC. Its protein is CAWSARDYEQYF.

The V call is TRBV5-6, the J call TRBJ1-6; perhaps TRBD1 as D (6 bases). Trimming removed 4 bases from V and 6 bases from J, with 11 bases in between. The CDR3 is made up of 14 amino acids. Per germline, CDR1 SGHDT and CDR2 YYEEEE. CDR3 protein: CASSPDSLNSPLHF. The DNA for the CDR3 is TGTGCCAGCAGCCCGGACAGCCTTAATTCACCCCTCCACTTT. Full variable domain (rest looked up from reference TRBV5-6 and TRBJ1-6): DAGVTQSPTHLIKTRGQQVTLRCSPKSGHDTVSWYQQALGQGPQFIFQYYEEEERQRGNFPDRFSGHQFPNYSSELNVNALLLGDSALYLCASSPDSLNSPLHFGNGTRLTVT.

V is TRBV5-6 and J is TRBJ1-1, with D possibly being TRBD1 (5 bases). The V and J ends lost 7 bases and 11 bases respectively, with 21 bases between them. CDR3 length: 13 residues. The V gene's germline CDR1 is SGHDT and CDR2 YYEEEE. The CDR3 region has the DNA TGTGCCAGCGGTATCAGTGGGACTCCCGGGGCTTTCTTT. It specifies CASGISGTPGAFF.

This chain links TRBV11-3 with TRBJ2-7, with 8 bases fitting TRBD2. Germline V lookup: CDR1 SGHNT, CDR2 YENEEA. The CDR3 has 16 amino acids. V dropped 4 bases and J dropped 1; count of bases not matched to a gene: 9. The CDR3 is CASSYASGTRSYEQYF. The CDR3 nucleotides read TGTGCCAGCAGCTACGCCTCCGGGACTAGGTCCTACGAGCAGTACTTC.

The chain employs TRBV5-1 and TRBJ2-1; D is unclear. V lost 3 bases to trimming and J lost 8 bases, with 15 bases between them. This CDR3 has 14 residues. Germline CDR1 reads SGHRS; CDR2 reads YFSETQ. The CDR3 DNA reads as TGCGCCAGCAGCTCGGTCACTATAGTCCATGAGCAGTTCTTC. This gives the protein CASSSVTIVHEQFF.

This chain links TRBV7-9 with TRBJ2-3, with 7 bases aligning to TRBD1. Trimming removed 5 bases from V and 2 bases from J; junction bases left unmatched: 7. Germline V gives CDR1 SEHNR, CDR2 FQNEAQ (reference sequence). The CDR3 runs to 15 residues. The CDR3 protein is CASSLGQDITDTQYF. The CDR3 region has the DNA TGTGCCAGCAGCCTTGGACAGGATATCACAGATACGCAGTATTTT.

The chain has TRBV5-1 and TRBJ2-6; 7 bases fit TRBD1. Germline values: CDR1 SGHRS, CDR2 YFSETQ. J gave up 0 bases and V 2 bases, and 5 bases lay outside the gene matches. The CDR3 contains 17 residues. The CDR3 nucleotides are TGCGCCAGCAGCTTAAGAGGGGGCAACTCTGGGGCCAACGTCCTGACTTTC. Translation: CASSLRGGNSGANVLTF.

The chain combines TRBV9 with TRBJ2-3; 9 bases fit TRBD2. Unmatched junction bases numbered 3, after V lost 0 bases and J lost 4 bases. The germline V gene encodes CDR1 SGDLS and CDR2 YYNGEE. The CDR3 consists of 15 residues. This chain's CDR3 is CASSVEPSGADTQYF. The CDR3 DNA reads TGTGCCAGCAGCGTAGAGCCTAGCGGGGCAGATACGCAGTATTTT.